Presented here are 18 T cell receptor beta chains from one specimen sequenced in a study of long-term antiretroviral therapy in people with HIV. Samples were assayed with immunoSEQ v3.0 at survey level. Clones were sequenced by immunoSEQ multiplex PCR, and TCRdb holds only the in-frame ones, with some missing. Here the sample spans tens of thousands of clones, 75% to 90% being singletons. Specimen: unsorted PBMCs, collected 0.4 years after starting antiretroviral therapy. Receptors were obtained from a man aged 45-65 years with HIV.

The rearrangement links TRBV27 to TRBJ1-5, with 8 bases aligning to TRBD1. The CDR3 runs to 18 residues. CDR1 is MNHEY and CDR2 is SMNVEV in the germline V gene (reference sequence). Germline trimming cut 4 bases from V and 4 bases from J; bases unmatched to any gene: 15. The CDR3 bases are TGTGCCAGCAGTTCTCTCGGAATGGACAGGGTGATTAATCAGCCCCAGCATTTT. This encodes CASSSLGMDRVINQPQHF.

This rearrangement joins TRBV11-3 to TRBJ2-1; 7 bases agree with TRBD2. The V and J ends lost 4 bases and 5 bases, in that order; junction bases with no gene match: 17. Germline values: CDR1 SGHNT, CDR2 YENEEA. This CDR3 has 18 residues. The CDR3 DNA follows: TGTGCCAGCAGCTCATCCTACACTTCTAGCGGCCCCCACAATGAGCAGTTCTTC. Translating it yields CASSSSYTSSGPHNEQFF. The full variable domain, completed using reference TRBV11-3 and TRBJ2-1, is EAGVVQSPRYKIIEKKQPVAFWCNPISGHNTLYWYLQNLGQGPELLIRYENEEAVDDSQLPKDRFSAERLKGVDSTLKIQPAELGDSAVYLCASSSSYTSSGPHNEQFFGPGTRLTVL.

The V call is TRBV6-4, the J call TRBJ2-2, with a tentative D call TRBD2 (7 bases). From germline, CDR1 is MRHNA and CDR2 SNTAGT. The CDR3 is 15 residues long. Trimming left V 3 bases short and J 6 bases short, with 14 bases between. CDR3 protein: CASSDAGAIPGELFF. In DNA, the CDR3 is TGTGCCAGCAGTGATGCGGGGGCTATCCCCGGGGAGCTGTTTTTT.

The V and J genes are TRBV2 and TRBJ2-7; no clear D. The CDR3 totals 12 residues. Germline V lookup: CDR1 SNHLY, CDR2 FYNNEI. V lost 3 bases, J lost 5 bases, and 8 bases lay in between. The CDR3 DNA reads TGTGCCAGCAGTGACTATTTCCACGAGCAGTACTTC. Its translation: CASSDYFHEQYF.

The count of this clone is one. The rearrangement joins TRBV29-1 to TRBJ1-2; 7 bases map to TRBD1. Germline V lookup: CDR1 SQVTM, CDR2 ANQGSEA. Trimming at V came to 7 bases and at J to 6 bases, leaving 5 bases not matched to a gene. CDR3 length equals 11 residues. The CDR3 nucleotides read TGCAGCGACCGACAGGGTAATGGCTACACCTTC. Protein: CSDRQGNGYTF.

This CDR3 reads CASSERPGTVYGYTF. The CDR3 coding sequence is TGTGCCAGCAGTGAAAGACCTGGGACAGTTTATGGCTACACCTTC. The rearrangement links TRBV6-4 to TRBJ1-2; 7 nucleotides agree with TRBD1. The germline gives CDR1 MRHNA, CDR2 SNTAGT. CDR3 length equals 15 residues. V shed 3 bases, J shed 5 bases, and the junction held 9 bases outside the gene matches.

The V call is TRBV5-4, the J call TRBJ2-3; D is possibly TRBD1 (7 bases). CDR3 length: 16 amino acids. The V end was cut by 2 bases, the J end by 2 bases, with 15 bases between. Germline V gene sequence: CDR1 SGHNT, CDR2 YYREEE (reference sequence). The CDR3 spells CASSFAGGPPTDTQYF. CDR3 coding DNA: TGTGCCAGCAGCTTTGCAGGGGGGCCCCCCACAGATACGCAGTATTTT.

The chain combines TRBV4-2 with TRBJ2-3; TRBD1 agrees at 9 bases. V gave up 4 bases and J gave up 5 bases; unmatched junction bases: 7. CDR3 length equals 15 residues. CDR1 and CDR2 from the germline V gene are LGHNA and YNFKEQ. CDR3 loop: CASSPTGTGKDTQYF. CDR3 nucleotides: TGTGCCAGCAGCCCTACCGGGACAGGGAAAGATACGCAGTATTTT.

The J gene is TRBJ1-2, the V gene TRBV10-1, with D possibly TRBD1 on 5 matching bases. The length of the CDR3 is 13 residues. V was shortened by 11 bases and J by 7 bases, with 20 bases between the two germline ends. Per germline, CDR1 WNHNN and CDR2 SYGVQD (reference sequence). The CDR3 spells CALPDTSGGGYTF. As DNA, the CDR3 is TGCGCCCTCCCCGACACCTCGGGGGGTGGCTACACCTTC.

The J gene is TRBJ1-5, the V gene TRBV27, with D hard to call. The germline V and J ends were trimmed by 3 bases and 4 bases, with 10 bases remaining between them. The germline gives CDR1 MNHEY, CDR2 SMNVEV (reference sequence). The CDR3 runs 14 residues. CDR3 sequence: CASSFGLTNQPQHF. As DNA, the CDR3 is TGTGCCAGCAGTTTCGGCCTCACAAATCAGCCCCAGCATTTT.

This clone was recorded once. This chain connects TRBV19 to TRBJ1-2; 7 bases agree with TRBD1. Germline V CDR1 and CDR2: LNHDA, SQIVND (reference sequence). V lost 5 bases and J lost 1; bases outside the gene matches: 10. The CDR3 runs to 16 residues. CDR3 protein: CASSATGAGFNYGYTF. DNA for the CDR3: TGTGCCAGTAGTGCCACAGGGGCAGGGTTTAACTATGGCTACACCTTC.

For the CDR3, the DNA is TGTGCCAGCAGTTCCCCTGGGGGCGGAGTCTACGAGCAGTACTTC. It specifies CASSSPGGGVYEQYF. J is TRBJ2-7 and V is TRBV28; D may be TRBD1 (6 bases). The CDR3 has 15 residues. Between the trimmed V and J ends, which lost 4 bases and 3 bases, there was a span of 16 bases. Germline-derived CDR1 and CDR2 are MDHEN and SYDVKM.

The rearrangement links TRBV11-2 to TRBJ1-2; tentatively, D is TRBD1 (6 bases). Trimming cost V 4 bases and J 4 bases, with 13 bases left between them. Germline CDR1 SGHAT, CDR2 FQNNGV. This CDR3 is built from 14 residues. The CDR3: CASSSQGSGYGYTF. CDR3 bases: TGTGCCAGCAGCTCTCAGGGGAGTGGCTATGGCTACACCTTC.

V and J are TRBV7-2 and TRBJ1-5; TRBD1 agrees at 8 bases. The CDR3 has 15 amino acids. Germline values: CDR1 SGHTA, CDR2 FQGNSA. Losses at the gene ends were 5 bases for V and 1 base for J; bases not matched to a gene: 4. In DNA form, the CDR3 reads TGTGCCAGCAGCCCAGGGGGCGCGAGCAATCAGCCCCAGCATTTT. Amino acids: CASSPGGASNQPQHF.

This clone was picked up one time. CDR3 loop: CASSRLSYEQYF. The CDR3 DNA reads TGTGCCAGCAGTCGGCTTTCCTACGAGCAGTACTTC. This chain joins TRBV2 and TRBJ2-7; D uncertain. In germline, CDR1 is SNHLY, CDR2 FYNNEI. CDR3 length: 12 residues. Between the trimmed V and J ends, which lost 5 bases and 1 base, there was a span of 6 bases.

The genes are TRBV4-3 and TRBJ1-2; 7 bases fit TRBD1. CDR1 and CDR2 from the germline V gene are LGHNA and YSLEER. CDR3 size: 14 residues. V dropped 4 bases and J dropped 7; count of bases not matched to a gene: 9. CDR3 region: CASSPSGTVSGYTF. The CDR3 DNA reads TGCGCCAGCAGCCCGTCAGGGACAGTTAGTGGCTACACCTTC.

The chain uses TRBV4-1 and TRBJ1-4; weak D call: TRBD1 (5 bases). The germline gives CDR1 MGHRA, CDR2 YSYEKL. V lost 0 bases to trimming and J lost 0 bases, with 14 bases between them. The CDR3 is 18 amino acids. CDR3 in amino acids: CASSQEGGEAATNEKLFF. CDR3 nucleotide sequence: TGCGCCAGCAGCCAAGAGGGGGGGGAAGCCGCAACTAATGAAAAACTGTTTTTT.

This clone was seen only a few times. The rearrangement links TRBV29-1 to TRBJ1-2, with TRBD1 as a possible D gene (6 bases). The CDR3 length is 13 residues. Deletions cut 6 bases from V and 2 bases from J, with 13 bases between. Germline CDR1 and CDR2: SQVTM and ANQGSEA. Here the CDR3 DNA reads TGCAGCGTGGTACAGGGATACAACTATGGCTACACCTTC. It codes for CSVVQGYNYGYTF.